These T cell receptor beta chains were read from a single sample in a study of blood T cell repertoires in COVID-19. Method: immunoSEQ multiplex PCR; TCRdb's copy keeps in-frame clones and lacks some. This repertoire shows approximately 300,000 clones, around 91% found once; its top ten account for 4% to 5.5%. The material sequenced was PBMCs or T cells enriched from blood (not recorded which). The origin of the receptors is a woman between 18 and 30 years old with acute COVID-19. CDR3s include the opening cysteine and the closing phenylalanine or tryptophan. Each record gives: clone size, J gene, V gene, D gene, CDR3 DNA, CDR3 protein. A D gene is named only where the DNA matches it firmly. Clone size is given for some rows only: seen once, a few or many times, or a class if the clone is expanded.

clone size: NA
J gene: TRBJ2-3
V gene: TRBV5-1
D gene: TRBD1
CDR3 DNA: TGCGCCAGCAGCGGCGGACAGGGGGAAACAGATACGCAGTATTTT
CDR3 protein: CASSGGQGETDTQYF

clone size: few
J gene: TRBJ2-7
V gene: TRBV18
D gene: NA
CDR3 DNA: TGTGCCAGCTCACCCTCACTAACCGCCTACGAGCAGTACTTC
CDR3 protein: CASSPSLTAYEQYF

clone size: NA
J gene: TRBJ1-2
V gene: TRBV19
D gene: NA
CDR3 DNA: TGTGCCAGTAGTTTTCTCGCAGGGAACTATGGCTACACCTTC
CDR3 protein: CASSFLAGNYGYTF

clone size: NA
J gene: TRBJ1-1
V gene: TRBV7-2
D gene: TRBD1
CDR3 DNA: TGTGCCAGCAGCGTAGACAGGGCGAACACTGAAGCTTTCTTT
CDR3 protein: CASSVDRANTEAFF

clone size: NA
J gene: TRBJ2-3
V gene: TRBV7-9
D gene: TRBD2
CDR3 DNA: TGTGCCAGCAGCTCCGGACTAGCAGGAGCAGATACGCAGTATTTT
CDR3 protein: CASSSGLAGADTQYF

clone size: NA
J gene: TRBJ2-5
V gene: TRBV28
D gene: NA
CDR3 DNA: TGTGCCAGCAGCCTACTCTACGGCCAGGCAGGAGAGACCCAGTACTTC
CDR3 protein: CASSLLYGQAGETQYF

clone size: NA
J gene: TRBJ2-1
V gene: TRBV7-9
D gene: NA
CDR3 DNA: TGTGCCAGCAGCTTAGGGGCGGGTGGAACAGATGAGCAGTTCTTC
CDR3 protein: CASSLGAGGTDEQFF

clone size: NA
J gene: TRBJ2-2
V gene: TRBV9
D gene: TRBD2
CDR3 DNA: TGTGCCAGCGGGGTCTCGGGACTAGTGAGTAACGGGGAGCTGTTTTTT
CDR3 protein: CASGVSGLVSNGELFF

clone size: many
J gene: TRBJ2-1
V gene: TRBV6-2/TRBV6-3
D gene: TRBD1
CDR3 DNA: TGTGCCAGCAGTTACTCGACAGGGGGCAATGAGCAGTTCTTC
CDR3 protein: CASSYSTGGNEQFF

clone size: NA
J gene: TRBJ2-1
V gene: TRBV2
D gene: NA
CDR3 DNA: TGTGCCAGCTCGGAGGGAGTGTATCGGGAGCAGTTCTTC
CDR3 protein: CASSEGVYREQFF

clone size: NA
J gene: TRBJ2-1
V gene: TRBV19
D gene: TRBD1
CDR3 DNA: TGTGCCAGTAGTGAAATACAGGGGAATGAGCAGTTCTTC
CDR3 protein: CASSEIQGNEQFF

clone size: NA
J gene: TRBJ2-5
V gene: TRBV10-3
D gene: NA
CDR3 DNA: TGTGCCATCAGGCCCGGGGGAAGGGGCCAAGAGACCCAGTACTTC
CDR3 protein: CAIRPGGRGQETQYF

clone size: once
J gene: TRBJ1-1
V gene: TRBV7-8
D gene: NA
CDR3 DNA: TGTGCCAGCAGCCGGGAGTGGACTGAAGCTTTCTTT
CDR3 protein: CASSREWTEAFF

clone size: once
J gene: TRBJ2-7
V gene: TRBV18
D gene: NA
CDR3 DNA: TGTGCCAGCTCACCAGATGAGAGCTTCGCTACCTACGAGCAGTACTTC
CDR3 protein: CASSPDESFATYEQYF

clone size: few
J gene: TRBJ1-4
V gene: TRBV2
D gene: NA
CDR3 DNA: TGTGCCAGCAGTGAATCGGTGGGACATAGTGAAAAACTGTTTTTT
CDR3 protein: CASSESVGHSEKLFF

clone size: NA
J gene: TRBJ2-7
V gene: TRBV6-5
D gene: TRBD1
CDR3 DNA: TGTGCCAGCTTACCTCCAGGGGGCCACGAGCAGTACTTC
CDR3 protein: CASLPPGGHEQYF

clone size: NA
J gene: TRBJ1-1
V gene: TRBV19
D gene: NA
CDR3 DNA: TGTGCCCCCCAGGCACCCCCCCACACTGAAGCTTTCTTT
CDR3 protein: CAPQAPPHTEAFF

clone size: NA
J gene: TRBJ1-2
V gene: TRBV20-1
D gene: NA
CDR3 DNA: TGCAGTGCTAGAGCTCGTGGCTACACCTTC
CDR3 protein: CSARARGYTF

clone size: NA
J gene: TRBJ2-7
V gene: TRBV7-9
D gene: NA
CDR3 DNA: TGTGCCAGCAGCCATCCCGGTCACTACGAGCAGTACTTC
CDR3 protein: CASSHPGHYEQYF

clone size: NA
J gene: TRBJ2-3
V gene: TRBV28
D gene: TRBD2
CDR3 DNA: TGTGCCAGCAGTTCCCTAGCGGGGTTCCTCACAGATACGCAGTATTTT
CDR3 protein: CASSSLAGFLTDTQYF

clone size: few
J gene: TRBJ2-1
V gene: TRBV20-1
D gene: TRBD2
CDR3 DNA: TGCAGTGCTAGTCGCCGACTAGCGGCGTTGGAGTTCTTC
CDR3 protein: CSASRRLAALEFF

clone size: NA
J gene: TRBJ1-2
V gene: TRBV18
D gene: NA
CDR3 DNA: TGTGCCAGCTCACCGGGGACACCGAGAGACTATGGCTACACCTTC
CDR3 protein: CASSPGTPRDYGYTF

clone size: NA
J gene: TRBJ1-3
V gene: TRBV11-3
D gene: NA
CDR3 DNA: TGTGCCAGCAGCCCAACAGTGGTTGGAAACACCATATATTTT
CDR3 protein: CASSPTVVGNTIYF

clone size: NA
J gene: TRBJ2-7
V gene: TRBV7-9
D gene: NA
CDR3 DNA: TGTGCCAGCAGCTTAGGATACAGGGAAGAGACCTACGAGCAGTACTTC
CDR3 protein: CASSLGYREETYEQYF

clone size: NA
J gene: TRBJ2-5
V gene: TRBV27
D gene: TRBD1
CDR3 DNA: TGTGCCAGCAGCGCCGGGACAGGGGGCGAATGGCAAGAGACCCAGTACTTC
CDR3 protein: CASSAGTGGEWQETQYF

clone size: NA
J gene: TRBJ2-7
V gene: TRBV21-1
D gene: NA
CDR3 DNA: TGTGCCAGCAGCCGTCTTGTGAGGGACAGGGGGCGTCGAGAGCAGTACTTC
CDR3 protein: CASSRLVRDRGRREQYF

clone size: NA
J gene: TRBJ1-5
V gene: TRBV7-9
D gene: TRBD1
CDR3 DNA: TGTGCCAGCAGCCCGACAGGGACCACGCGGCCCCAGCATTTT
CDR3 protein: CASSPTGTTRPQHF

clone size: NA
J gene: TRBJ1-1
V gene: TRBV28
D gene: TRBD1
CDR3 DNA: TGTGCCAGCATCGTCCCGGGACAGGGAATGAACACTGAAGCTTTCTTT
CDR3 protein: CASIVPGQGMNTEAFF

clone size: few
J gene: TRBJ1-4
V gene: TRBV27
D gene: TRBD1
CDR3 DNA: TGTGCCACCCGGACAGGGAGGGGGGAAAAACTGTTTTTT
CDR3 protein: CATRTGRGEKLFF

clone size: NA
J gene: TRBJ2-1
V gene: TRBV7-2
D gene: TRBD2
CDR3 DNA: TGTGCCAGCCAACTAGCGGGAGGAAGAAATGAGCAGTTCTTC
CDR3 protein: CASQLAGGRNEQFF

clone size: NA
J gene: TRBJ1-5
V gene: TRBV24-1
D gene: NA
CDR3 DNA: TGTGCCACCAGAGCAGGGGATAATCAGCCCCAGCATTTT
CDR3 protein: CATRAGDNQPQHF

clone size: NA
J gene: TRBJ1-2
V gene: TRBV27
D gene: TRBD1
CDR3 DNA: TGTGCCAGCAGTGATCGGGACAGAGACACTAACTATGGCTACACCTTC
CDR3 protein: CASSDRDRDTNYGYTF

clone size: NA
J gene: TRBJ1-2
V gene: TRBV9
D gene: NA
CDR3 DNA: TGTGCCAGCAGCGACGACTTTATCGGCTACACCTTC
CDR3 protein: CASSDDFIGYTF

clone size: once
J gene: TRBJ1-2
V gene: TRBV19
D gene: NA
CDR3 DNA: TGTGCCAGTAGTATAGGGCCGGCCCGAGGGGGCTACACCTTC
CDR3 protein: CASSIGPARGGYTF

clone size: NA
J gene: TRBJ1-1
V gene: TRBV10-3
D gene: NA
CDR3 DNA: TGTGCCATCAGTGGAGGAACTGAAGCTTTCTTT
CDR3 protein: CAISGGTEAFF

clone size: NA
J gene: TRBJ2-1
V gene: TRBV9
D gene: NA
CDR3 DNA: TGTGCCAGCAGCGTAGTATTAGCTGGGGAGCAGTTCTTC
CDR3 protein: CASSVVLAGEQFF

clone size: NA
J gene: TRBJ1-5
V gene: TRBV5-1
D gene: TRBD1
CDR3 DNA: TGCGCCAGCAGCCCCGGACAGGTCTATAGGGAGCCCCAGCATTTT
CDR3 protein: CASSPGQVYREPQHF